This TCR beta chain comes out of a study of T cell responses to AZD1222 COVID-19 vaccine. This CDR3 spans 16 amino acids. Between the trimmed V and J ends, which lost 4 bases and 2 bases, there was a span of 16 bases. Looked up from germline, CDR1 is SGHVS and CDR2 is FQNEAQ. Remarks on this clone: What it binds is not known.

Data came from immunoSEQ multiplex PCR; TCRdb stores just in-frame clones and leaves some out. In the table there are under 150,000 clones, approximately 94% of which are singletons. Study outcomes and limitations: The donor cohort was predominantly white British with a female majority, and clonal diversity may have been underestimated. Distributed over spike, vaccine-associated CD4 TCRs predominated at 160-218 and 743-854.

The gene calls are TRBV7-8 and TRBJ2-3; D might be TRBD2 (5 bases). This sequence originates from an adult in good health. The sample in question was peripheral blood, obtained on day 0 of AZD1222 vaccination. CDR3 in amino acids: CASSSPEEIPTDTQYF. The CDR3 DNA reads TGTGCCAGCAGCTCCCCGGAGGAGATCCCCACAGATACGCAGTATTTT. The whole variable domain, remainder taken from reference TRBV7-8 and TRBJ2-3, is GAGVSQSPRYKVAKRGQDVALRCDPISGHVSLFWYQQALGQGPEFLTYFQNEAQLDKSGLPSDRFFAERPEGSVSTLKIQRTQQEDSAVYLCASSSPEEIPTDTQYFGPGTRLTVL.